One and the same sample provided the 8 T cell receptor beta chains below, sequenced in a study of OX40 agonist ivuxolimab in advanced cancers. TCRdb's copy holds only in-frame clones and misses some; the assay was immunoSEQ multiplex PCR. The data show roughly 90,000 clones, roughly 90% seen once. The specimen comprised CD4+ or CD8+ T cells sorted from blood, sampled in a trial of the OX40 agonist ivuxolimab. The receptors shown here come from an adult with an advanced solid tumor such as melanoma, head and neck, liver or kidney cancer.

This chain uses TRBV15 with TRBJ2-7, with D possibly matching TRBD2 (6 bases). CDR3 length: 14 residues. Deletions cut 0 bases from V and 7 bases from J, with 13 bases between. CDR1 is LNHNV and CDR2 is YYDKDF in the germline V gene (reference sequence). DNA for the CDR3: TGTGCCACCAGCAGAGATGGGGGGAGAGGAGAGCAGTACTTC. It yields the protein CATSRDGGRGEQYF.

The chain joins TRBV19 to TRBJ2-1, with D unresolved. This CDR3 region has 13 residues. V was clipped by 5 bases and J by 2 bases, with 7 bases between them. Germline V lookup: CDR1 LNHDA, CDR2 SQIVND (reference sequence). As DNA, the CDR3 is TGTGCCAGTAGTGACCCTCCCTACAATGAGCAGTTCTTC. Residues: CASSDPPYNEQFF.

This clone has only a few counts. The chain's CDR3 is CASSLPGAGYGYTF. The CDR3, as DNA: TGTGCCAGCAGCTTACCAGGGGCGGGCTATGGCTACACCTTC. This chain connects TRBV13 to TRBJ1-2, with D possibly being TRBD1 (6 bases). Germline assignment: CDR1 PRHDT and CDR2 FYEKMQ (reference sequence). Trimming cost V 2 bases and J 4 bases, with 11 bases left between them. The length of the CDR3 is 14 residues.

The genes are TRBV30 and TRBJ1-3; weak D call: TRBD1 (5 bases). Germline V gene data show CDR1 as GTSNPN and CDR2 as SVGIG (reference sequence). The V and J ends lost 0 bases and 1 base respectively, with 10 bases between them. CDR3 length equals 15 residues. The CDR3 loop reads CAWSVLSGSGNTIYF. The CDR3 bases are TGTGCCTGGAGTGTTCTATCAGGGTCTGGAAACACCATATATTTT.

The chain combines TRBV7-2 with TRBJ2-2; 10 bases match TRBD2. Germline V gene sequence: CDR1 SGHTA, CDR2 FQGNSA. This CDR3 contains 15 residues. After removal of 4 bases from V and 2 bases from J, the junction contained 1 base not matched to a gene. CDR3 in amino acids: CASSSSGGNTGELFF. Here the CDR3 DNA reads TGTGCCAGCAGCTCTAGCGGGGGTAACACCGGGGAGCTGTTTTTT.

The sample holds one count of this clone. The chain uses TRBV30 and TRBJ2-2; 8 positions match TRBD1. This CDR3 contains 11 residues. The V and J ends lost 5 bases and 8 bases, in that order; junction bases with no gene match: 1. Looked up from germline, CDR1 is GTSNPN and CDR2 is SVGIG (reference sequence). CDR3 nucleotide sequence: TGTGCCTGGCGGACAGGGGGGGAGCTGTTTTTT. Translation: CAWRTGGELFF. The variable domain in full, completed from reference TRBV30 and TRBJ2-2, reads SQTIHQWPATLVQPVGSPLSLECTVEGTSNPNLYWYRQAAGRGLQLLFYSVGIGQISSEVPQNLSASRPQDRQFILSSKKLLLSDSGFYLCAWRTGGELFFGEGSRLTVL.

The gene calls are TRBV7-3 and TRBJ2-5, with 14 bases identical to TRBD2. The germline V gene has CDR1 SGHTA and CDR2 FQGTGA. This CDR3 is 17 amino acids long. The V gene end was trimmed by 5 bases and the J gene end by 2 bases; junction bases not matched to a gene: 7. CDR3 DNA: TGTGCCAGCAGCCCCGGGACTAGCGGGGGAACTCAAGAGACCCAGTACTTC. Translating it yields CASSPGTSGGTQETQYF.

CDR3 coding DNA: TGTGCCAGCAGCTTGGAGTTAGCGGCAGATACGCAGTATTTT. It codes for CASSLELAADTQYF. The chain joins TRBV7-9 to TRBJ2-3, with a tentative D call TRBD2 (6 bases). Trimming took 3 bases from V and 4 from J, leaving 11 bases between them. Germline CDR1 and CDR2: SEHNR and FQNEAQ (reference sequence). The CDR3 has 14 residues.